This T cell receptor beta chain was documented in a study of blood T cell repertoires in COVID-19 (TCRdb year 2020). Study-wide context: The collaborator samples originated in the United States, Italy and Spain and spanned the acute and convalescent phases of COVID-19. The repertoires were released in a freely available public database intended as a resource for research on the immune response to SARS-CoV-2. Where available, HLA class I and class II types were obtained from metadata supplied by the sample provider rather than from assay-based typing. The prospective study material was composed of cDNA or gDNA derived from T cells, B-cell-depleted T cells, or PBMCs. Deeply sampled blood TCRbeta repertoires from subjects exposed to, actively infected with, or recovered from COVID-19 were included in the dataset. A de-identified subject ID, COVID-19 status, age in years and sex were almost always included in the sample metadata. Samples came from the ongoing ImmuneRACE study (first 160 participants) plus 1,254 subjects from 6 global collaborators. The paper as a whole reports these results and caveats: How much clinical and demographic metadata was included differed by source and by participant, and the metadata was provided uncurated.

The germline V gene provides CDR1 KGHDR and CDR2 SFDVKD. The CDR3 sequence holds 16 residues, the cysteine and phenylalanine included. CDR3 DNA only is kept here, 48 bases in frame from base 1. From V the trimming removes 1 base and from J it removes 4 bases, while the gene matches leave 6 bases of the junction unaccounted for. Participants in the prospective study were enrolled through a virtual design, were aged roughly 18 to 90 years, and lived in 24 United States geographic areas. In the prospective study, participants were assigned to cohorts based on the clinical history participants reported in a screening survey and a study questionnaire. For ImmuneRACE Cohort 3, a participant was defined as recovered based on two consecutive negative NP/OP PCR tests, clearance by a healthcare professional, or resolution of symptoms. In the prospective study, mobile phlebotomists collected whole blood, serum and a nasopharyngeal or oropharyngeal swab from each participant. Over an approximately two-month period, participants in the prospective study had the option of providing additional blood draws and questionnaires. Prospective study blood samples were shipped either frozen or at room temperature before DNA extraction.

TCRbeta CDR3 regions were amplified from genomic DNA by means of the immunoSEQ Assay, a bias-controlled multiplex PCR. The authors' pipeline ran thus. Nucleated cell counts per sample were estimated from amplification of reference gene primers within the assay. To quantify the absolute abundance of each unique TCRbeta CDR3 rearrangement, sequence reads were collapsed and filtered. For each sample, productive Simpson clonality was calculated as the square root of Simpson's diversity index over productive rearrangements. The table was pulled from immuneACCESS by TCRdb, which kept in-frame rearrangements only. Such tables lose some clones; where checked, under half of the loss comes from unresolved V genes, and the rest has no known cause. V, J and clone size reflect that table, while D and trimming were determined from the DNA. The table for this sample lists over 250,000 clones; 88% of them were counted only once. In total, the top ten clones hold 3% of the sample.

This clone has a handful of counts. What antigen it recognizes has not been identified. No per-base quality is available; no much larger clone lies one base away. The sequence was obtained from a woman aged 50 to 65 who had recovered from COVID-19. Input material: PBMCs or T cells enriched from blood (not recorded which). The receptor chain draws on TRBV24-1 and TRBJ2-1, with 7 bases matching TRBD2. The CDR3 here reads CATSDLVGGSYNEQFF. The DNA sequence follows: TGTGCCACCAGTGATTTAGTCGGCGGGAGTTACAATGAGCAGTTCTTC.